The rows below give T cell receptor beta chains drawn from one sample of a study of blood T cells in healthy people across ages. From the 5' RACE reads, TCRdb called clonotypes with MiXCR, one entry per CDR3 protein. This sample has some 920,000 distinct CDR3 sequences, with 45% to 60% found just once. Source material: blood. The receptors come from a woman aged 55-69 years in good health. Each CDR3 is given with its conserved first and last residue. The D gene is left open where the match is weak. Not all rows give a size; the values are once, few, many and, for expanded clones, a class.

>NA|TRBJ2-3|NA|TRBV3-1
TGTGCCAGCAGCCCGGGCCCAGTGCCCACAGATACGCAGTATTTT
CASSPGPVPTDTQYF
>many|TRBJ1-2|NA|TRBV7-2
TGTGCCAGCAGCTCGGGCCCCAGCTCTAGCGGCTACACCTTC
CASSSGPSSSGYTF
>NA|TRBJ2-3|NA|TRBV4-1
TGCGCCAGCAGTCAACTAGGGCCCACAGATACGCAGTATTTT
CASSQLGPTDTQYF
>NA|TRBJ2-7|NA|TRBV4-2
TGTGCCAGCAGCCAGGATCCTGTTGTGGGAAGCGAGCAGTACTTC
CASSQDPVVGSEQYF
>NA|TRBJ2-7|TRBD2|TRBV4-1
TGCGCCAGCAGCCGAAGTCCGACTAGCGGCTACAATGAGCAGTACTTC
CASSRSPTSGYNEQYF
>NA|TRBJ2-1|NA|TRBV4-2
TGTGCCAGCAGCCAAGTTAGTGGCGGCCGCAGCTCCTACAATGAGCAGTTCTTC
CASSQVSGGRSSYNEQFF
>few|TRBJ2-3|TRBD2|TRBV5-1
TGCGCCAGCAGCATAACGACCGGGACTAGCGGGAGCACAGATACGCAGTATTTT
CASSITTGTSGSTDTQYF
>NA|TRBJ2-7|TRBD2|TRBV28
TGTGCCAGCAGCATCCCTAGCGGGGGGTCCTACGAGCAGTACTTC
CASSIPSGGSYEQYF
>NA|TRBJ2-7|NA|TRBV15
TGTGCCACCAGCAGAGACCAGGGACTCGTCCTACGAAAGCAGTACTTC
CATSRDQGLVLRKQYF
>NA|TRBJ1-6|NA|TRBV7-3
TGTGCCAGCAGCTTAAAAGTCCCGGGAGGGGGAAACTCACCCCTCCACTTT
CASSLKVPGGGNSPLHF
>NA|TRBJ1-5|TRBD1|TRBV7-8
TGTGCCAGCAGCTTCGGACAGGGACATCAGCCCCAGCATTTT
CASSFGQGHQPQHF
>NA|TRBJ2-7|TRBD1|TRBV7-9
TGTGCCAGCAGCTTAGTCTACGCCCGGGACAGGGGAGGCGAGCAGTACTTC
CASSLVYARDRGGEQYF
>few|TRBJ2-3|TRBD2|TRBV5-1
TGCGCCAGCAGCTTAGGCGGGAGGGCCCAAACGGATACGCAGTATTTT
CASSLGGRAQTDTQYF
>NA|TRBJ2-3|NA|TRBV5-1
TGCGCCAGCAGCTTGTTGAGCGGATTTAGCACAGATACGCAGTATTTT
CASSLLSGFSTDTQYF
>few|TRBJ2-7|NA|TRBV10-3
TGTGCCACCAACACCCAGTACTTC
CATNTQYF
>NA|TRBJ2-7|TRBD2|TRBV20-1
TGCAGTGCTTTCCTAAGCAGCGGGAGCTTTTACGAGCAGTACTTC
CSAFLSSGSFYEQYF